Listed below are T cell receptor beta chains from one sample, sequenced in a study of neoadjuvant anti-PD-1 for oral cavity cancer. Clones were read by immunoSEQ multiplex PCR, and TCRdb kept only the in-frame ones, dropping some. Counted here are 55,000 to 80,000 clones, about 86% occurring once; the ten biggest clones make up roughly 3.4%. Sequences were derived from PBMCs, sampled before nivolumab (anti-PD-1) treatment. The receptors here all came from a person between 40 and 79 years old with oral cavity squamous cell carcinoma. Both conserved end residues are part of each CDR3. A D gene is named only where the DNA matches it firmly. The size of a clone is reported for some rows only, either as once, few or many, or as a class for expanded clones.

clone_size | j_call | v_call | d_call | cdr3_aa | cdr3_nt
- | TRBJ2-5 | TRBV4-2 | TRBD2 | CASSQGIAGWAETQYF | TGTGCCAGCAGCCAAGGCATAGCGGGGTGGGCAGAGACCCAGTACTTC
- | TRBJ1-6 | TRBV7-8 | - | CASSVADSPLHF | TGTGCCAGCAGCGTCGCAGATTCACCCCTCCACTTT
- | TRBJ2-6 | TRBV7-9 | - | CASSLEGVFSGANVLTF | TGTGCCAGCAGCTTGGAAGGTGTATTCTCTGGGGCCAACGTCCTGACTTTC
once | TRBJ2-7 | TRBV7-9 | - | CASSSRALGNEQYF | TGTGCCAGCAGCTCCCGGGCCCTGGGCAACGAGCAGTACTTC
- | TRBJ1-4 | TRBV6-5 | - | CASRAGTTNEKLFF | TGTGCCAGCAGAGCAGGAACTACTAATGAAAAACTGTTTTTT
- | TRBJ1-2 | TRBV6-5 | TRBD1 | CASRKTGGDYGYTF | TGTGCCAGCAGAAAGACAGGGGGAGACTATGGCTACACCTTC
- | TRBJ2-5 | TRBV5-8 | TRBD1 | CASSQGTGLQETQYF | TGTGCCAGCAGCCAAGGGACAGGACTCCAAGAGACCCAGTACTTC
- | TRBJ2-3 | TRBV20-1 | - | CSAPVSDTQYF | TGCAGTGCTCCCGTCTCCGATACGCAGTATTTT
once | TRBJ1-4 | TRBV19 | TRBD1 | CASSISTGGINEKLFF | TGTGCCAGTAGTATCTCAACAGGGGGCATTAATGAAAAACTGTTTTTT
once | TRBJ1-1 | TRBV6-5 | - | CASSARVAANTEAFF | TGTGCCAGCAGTGCCAGGGTGGCGGCAAACACTGAAGCTTTCTTT
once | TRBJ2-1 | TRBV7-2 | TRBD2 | CASSPDSGSRYNEQFF | TGTGCCAGCAGCCCCGATAGCGGGAGCCGCTACAATGAGCAGTTCTTC
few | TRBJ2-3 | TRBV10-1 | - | CASNGGVTDTQYF | TGCGCCAGCAACGGAGGGGTCACAGATACGCAGTATTTT
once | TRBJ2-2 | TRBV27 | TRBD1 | CASSLLGTGRTGELFF | TGTGCCAGCAGTTTATTAGGGACAGGGAGAACCGGGGAGCTGTTTTTT
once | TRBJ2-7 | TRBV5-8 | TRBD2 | CASGPGASGPYEQYF | TGTGCCAGCGGGCCAGGCGCTAGCGGTCCTTACGAGCAGTACTTC
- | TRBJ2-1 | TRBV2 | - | CASSEGELGEQFF | TGTGCCAGCAGTGAAGGGGAACTTGGAGAGCAGTTCTTC
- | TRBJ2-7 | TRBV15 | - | CATSRDIGLTNWQYF | TGTGCCACCAGCAGAGATATTGGCCTAACGAATTGGCAGTACTTC
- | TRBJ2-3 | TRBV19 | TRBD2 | CASSIEISGTSASTDTQYF | TGTGCCAGTAGTATAGAAATATCCGGGACTAGCGCGAGCACAGATACGCAGTATTTT
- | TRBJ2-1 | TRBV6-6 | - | CASSYSRLDNNEQFF | TGTGCCAGCAGTTACTCGAGACTGGACAACAATGAGCAGTTCTTC
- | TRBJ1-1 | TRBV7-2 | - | CASRRAGNTEAFF | TGTGCCAGCAGGCGGGCGGGGAACACTGAAGCTTTCTTT
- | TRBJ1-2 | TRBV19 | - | CASKESSGYTF | TGTGCCAGTAAGGAATCGAGCGGCTACACCTTC
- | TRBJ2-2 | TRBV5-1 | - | CASSPNTGELFF | TGCGCCAGCAGCCCAAACACCGGGGAGCTGTTTTTT
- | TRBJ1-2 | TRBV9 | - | CASSKNRDSDGYTF | TGTGCCAGCAGCAAAAACAGGGACTCGGACGGCTACACCTTC
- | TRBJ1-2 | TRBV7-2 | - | CASSLFDRRLDGYTF | TGTGCCAGCAGCTTATTTGACAGGCGCCTTGATGGCTACACCTTC
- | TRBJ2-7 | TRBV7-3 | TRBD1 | CASSRGDRPYEQYF | TGTGCCAGCAGCCGCGGGGACAGGCCCTACGAGCAGTACTTC
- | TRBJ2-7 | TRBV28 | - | CASTLAGYEQYF | TGTGCCAGCACGCTGGCCGGCTACGAGCAGTACTTC
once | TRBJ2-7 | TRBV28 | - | CASIQGRVGEQYF | TGTGCCAGCATCCAGGGCAGGGTCGGCGAGCAGTACTTC
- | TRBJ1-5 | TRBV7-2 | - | CASSRRPGMWQSNQPQHF | TGTGCCAGCAGTCGACGACCGGGCATGTGGCAGTCCAATCAGCCCCAGCATTTT
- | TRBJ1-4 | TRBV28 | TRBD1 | CASRTQGGGSEKLFF | TGTGCCAGCAGAACCCAGGGGGGGGGAAGTGAAAAACTGTTTTTT
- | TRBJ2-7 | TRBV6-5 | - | CASSLRFSYEQYF | TGTGCCAGCAGTTTAAGGTTTTCCTACGAGCAGTACTTC
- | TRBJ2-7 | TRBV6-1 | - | CASSERGTGGLTYEQYF | TGTGCCAGCAGTGAGAGGGGGACGGGAGGTCTGACCTACGAGCAGTACTTC
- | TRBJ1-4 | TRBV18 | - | CASSSPGQGVRHEKLFF | TGTGCCAGCTCATCACCAGGGCAGGGTGTCCGGCACGAAAAACTGTTTTTT
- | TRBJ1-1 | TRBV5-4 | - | CASSSQWNTEAFF | TGTGCCAGCAGCTCTCAATGGAACACTGAAGCTTTCTTT
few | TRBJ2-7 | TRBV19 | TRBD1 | CASLFRDRGREQYF | TGTGCCAGTTTATTTAGGGACAGGGGTCGCGAGCAGTACTTC